This TCR beta chain was sequenced for a study of cytomegalovirus exposure and HLA in healthy donors. The PCR employed 60 Vbeta primers together with 13 Jbeta primers. Profiled with immunoSEQ multiplex PCR; TCRdb holds only in-frame clones, not every one. The repertoire consists of roughly 92,000 clones, with about 80% occurring once and the leading ten covering roughly 32%. The J segment lost 0 bases and the V segment lost 1 base, leaving 6 bases of the junction unmatched. The CDR3 covers 18 residues. The germline V gene has CDR1 SEHNR and CDR2 FQNEAQ (reference sequence). The chain joins TRBV7-9 to TRBJ2-1; TRBD2 agrees at 10 bases. The TCR sequence derives from a middle-aged man in good health and CMV-seropositive. Sequenced: PBMCs. For the CDR3, the DNA is TGTGCCAGCAGCTTAGTCGGTAGCGGGAGGCACTCCTACAATGAGCAGTTCTTC. Translation: CASSLVGSGRHSYNEQFF.